This T cell receptor (beta chain) is from a study of CD8 T cells in ankylosing spondylitis. General study points: A motif in TCR beta, a set of roughly eight highly homologous variants, appeared characteristic of ankylosing spondylitis blood. Disease-linked clones were CD8+ and relatively rare in peripheral blood.

The CDR3 is 12 amino acids. Germline V lookup: CDR1 LGHDT, CDR2 YNNKEL (reference sequence). V lost 4 bases to trimming and J lost 10 bases; unmatched junction nucleotides: 6. Generation of TCR beta libraries employed quantitative 5'-RACE incorporating molecular barcodes. TCRdb re-called the 5' RACE reads through MiXCR, storing one row per CDR3 protein. The data show fewer than 550,000 distinct CDR3 sequences, about 5.4% seen once. This clonotype appeared a few times. Its antigen is as yet unknown. This receptor was identified in a male donor with ankylosing spondylitis. Sequencing input: blood, either unsorted or a sorted T cell fraction (not recorded which). The chain uses TRBV3-1 and TRBJ1-1; 7 bases agree with TRBD1. The CDR3 reads CASSPGDSPAFF. In DNA, the CDR3 is TGTGCCAGCAGCCCGGGGGACAGCCCAGCTTTCTTT.